This T cell receptor beta chain was obtained from a study of blood T cell repertoires in COVID-19. Study overall: Acute and convalescent COVID-19 specimens originated in the United States, Italy and Spain.

In the authors' workflow: The assay estimated nucleated cells by amplifying reference gene primers. Clones were read by immunoSEQ multiplex PCR, and TCRdb kept only the in-frame ones, dropping some. The V and J calls and the clone size are those of that table, but D and trimming were determined from the DNA. Of about 410,000 clones listed, about 91% are singletons. Followed over time, Seattle patients had been enrolled while infection was active. This TCR came from a woman aged 40 to 50 with COVID-19, enrolled during active disease. Sequencing was performed on peripheral blood.

In DNA, the CDR3 is TGCGCCAGCAGCCACCAGGGGACCGACAATGAGCAGTTCTTC. It is translated as CASSHQGTDNEQFF. The genes are TRBV5-1 and TRBJ2-1; D might be TRBD1 (6 bases). This CDR3 spans 14 amino acids. V was trimmed by 4 bases and J by 5 bases, leaving 13 bases between them. CDR1 is SGHRS, CDR2 YFSETQ, per germline.